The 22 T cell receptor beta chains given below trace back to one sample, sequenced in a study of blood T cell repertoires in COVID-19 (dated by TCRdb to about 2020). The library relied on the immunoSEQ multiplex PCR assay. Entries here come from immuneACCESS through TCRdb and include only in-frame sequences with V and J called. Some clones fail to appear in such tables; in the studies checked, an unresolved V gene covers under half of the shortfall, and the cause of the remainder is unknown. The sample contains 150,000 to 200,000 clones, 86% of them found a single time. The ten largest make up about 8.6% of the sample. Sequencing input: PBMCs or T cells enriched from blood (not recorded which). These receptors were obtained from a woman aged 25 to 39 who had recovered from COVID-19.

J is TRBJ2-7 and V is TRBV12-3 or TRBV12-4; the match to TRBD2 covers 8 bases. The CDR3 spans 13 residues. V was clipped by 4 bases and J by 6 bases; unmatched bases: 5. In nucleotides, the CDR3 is TGTGCCAGCAGTTCGGGACTAGTTAGCGAGCAGTACTTC. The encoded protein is CASSSGLVSEQYF.

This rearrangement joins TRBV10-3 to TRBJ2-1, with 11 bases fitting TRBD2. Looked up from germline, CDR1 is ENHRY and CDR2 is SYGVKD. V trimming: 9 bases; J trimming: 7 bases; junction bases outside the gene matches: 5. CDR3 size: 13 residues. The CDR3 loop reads CAIGTSGRNEQFF. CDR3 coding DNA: TGTGCCATAGGTACTAGCGGGAGAAATGAGCAGTTCTTC.

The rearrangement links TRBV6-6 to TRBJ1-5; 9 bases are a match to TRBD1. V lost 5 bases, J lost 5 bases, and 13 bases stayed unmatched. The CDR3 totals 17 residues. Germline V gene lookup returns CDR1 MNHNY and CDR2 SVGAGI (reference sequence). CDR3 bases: TGTGCCAGCAGTCCATTTCCCACAGGGGGCGCGGATCAGCCCCAGCATTTT. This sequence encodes CASSPFPTGGADQPQHF.

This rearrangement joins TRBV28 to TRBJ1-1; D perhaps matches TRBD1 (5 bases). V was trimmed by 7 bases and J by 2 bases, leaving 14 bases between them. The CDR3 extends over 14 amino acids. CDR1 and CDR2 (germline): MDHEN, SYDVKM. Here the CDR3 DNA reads TGTGCCAGCAAGATACCGGGACTCAACACTGAAGCTTTCTTT. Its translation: CASKIPGLNTEAFF.

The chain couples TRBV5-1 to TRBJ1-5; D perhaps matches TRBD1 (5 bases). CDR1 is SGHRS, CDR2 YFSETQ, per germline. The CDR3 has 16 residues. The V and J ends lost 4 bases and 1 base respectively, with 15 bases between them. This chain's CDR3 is CASSPWGGGSNQPQHF. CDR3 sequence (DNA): TGCGCCAGCAGCCCATGGGGGGGAGGAAGCAATCAGCCCCAGCATTTT.

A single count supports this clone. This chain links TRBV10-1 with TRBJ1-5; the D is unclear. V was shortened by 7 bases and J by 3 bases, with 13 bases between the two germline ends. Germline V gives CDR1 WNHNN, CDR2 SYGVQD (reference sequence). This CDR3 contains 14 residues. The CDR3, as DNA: TGCGCCAGCATTCACCGGACTGTCAATCAGCCCCAGCATTTT. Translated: CASIHRTVNQPQHF.

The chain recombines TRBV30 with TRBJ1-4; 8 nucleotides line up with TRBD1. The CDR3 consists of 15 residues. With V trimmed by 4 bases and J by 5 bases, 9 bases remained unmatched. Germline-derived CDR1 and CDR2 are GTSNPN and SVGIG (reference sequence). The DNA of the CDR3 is TGTGCCTGGAATAAGGACAGGGCCGCCAATGAAAAACTGTTTTTT. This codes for CAWNKDRAANEKLFF.

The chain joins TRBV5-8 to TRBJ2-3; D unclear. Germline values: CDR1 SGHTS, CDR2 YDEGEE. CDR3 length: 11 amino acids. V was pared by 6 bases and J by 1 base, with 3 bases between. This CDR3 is CASTRTDTQYF. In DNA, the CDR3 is TGTGCCAGCACTCGCACAGATACGCAGTATTTT.

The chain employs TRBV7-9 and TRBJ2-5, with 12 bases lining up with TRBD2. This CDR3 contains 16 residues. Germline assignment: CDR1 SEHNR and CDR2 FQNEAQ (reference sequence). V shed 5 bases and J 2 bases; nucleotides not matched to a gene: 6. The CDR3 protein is CASSPKGLAGQETQYF. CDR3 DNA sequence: TGTGCCAGCAGCCCTAAAGGACTAGCGGGACAAGAGACCCAGTACTTC.

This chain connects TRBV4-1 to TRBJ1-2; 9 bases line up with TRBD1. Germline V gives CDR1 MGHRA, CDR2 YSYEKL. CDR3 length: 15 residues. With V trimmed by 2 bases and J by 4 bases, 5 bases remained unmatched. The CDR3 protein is CASSQQPDRGYGYTF. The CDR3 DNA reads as TGCGCCAGCAGCCAACAACCGGACAGGGGCTATGGCTACACCTTC.

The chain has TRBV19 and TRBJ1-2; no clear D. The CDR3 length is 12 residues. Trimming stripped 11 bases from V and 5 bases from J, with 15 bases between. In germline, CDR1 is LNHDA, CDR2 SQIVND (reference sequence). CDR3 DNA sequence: TGTGCCGGAAGGAGAGAGAAGTATGGCTACACCTTC. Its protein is CAGRREKYGYTF.

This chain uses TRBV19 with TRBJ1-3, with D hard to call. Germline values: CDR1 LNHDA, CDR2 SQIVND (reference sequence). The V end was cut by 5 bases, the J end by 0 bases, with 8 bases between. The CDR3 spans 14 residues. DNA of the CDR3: TGTGCCAGTAGTGCCGCGAGCTCTGGAAACACCATATATTTT. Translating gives CASSAASSGNTIYF.

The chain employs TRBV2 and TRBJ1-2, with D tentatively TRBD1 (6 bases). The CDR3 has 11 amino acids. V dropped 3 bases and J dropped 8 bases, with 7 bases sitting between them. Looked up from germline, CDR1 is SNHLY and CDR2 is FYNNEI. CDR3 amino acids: CASSDRGGYTF. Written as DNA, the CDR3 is TGTGCCAGCAGTGACAGGGGAGGCTACACCTTC.

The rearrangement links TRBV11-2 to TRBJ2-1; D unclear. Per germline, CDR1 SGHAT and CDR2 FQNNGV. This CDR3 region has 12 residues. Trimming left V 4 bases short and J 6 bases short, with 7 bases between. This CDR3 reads CASSYNSNEQFF. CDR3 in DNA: TGTGCCAGCAGCTACAATTCCAATGAGCAGTTCTTC.

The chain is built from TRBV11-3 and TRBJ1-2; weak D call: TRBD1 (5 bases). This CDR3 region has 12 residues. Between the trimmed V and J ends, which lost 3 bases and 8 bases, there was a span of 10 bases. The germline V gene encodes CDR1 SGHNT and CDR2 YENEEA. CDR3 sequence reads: CASSFGGVGYTF. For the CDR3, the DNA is TGTGCCAGCAGCTTCGGGGGAGTAGGCTACACCTTC.

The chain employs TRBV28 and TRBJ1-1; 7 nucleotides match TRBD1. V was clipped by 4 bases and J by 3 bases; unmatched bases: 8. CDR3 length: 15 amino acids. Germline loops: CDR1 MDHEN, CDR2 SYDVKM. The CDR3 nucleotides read TGTGCCAGCAGTTCAGGGGGGAGTTTTGACACTGAAGCTTTCTTT. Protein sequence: CASSSGGSFDTEAFF.

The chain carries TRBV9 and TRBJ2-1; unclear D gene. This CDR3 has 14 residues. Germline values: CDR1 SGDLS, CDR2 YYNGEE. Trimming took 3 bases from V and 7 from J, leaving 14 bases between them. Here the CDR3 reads CASSAPRRVNEQFF. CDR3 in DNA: TGTGCCAGCAGCGCGCCCCGGAGAGTTAATGAGCAGTTCTTC.

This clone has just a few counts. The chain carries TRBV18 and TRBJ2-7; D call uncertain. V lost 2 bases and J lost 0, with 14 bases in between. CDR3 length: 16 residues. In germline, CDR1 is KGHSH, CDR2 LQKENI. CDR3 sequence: CASSPTERPSSYEQYF. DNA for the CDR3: TGTGCCAGCTCACCAACAGAACGACCCAGCTCCTACGAGCAGTACTTC.

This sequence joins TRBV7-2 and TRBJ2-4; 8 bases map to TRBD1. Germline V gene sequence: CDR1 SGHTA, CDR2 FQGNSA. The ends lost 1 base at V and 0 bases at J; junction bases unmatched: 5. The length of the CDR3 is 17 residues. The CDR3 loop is CASSLDPGQVAKNIQYF. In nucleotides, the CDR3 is TGTGCCAGCAGCTTAGACCCGGGACAGGTAGCCAAAAACATTCAGTACTTC. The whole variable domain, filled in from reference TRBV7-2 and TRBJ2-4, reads GAGVSQSPSNKVTEKGKDVELRCDPISGHTALYWYRQSLGQGLEFLIYFQGNSAPDKSGLPSDRFSAERTGGSVSTLTIQRTQQEDSAVYLCASSLDPGQVAKNIQYFGAGTRLSVL.

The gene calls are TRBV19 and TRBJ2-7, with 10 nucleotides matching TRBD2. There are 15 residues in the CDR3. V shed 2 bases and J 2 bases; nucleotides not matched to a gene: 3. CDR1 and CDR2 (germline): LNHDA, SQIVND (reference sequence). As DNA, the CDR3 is TGTGCCAGTAGTATAACTAGCGGGGTAACCTACGAGCAGTACTTC. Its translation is CASSITSGVTYEQYF.

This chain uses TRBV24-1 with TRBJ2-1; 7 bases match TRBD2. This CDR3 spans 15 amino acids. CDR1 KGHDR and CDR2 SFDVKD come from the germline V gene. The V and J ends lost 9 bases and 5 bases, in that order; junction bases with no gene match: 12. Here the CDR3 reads CATPWGLPTHNEQFF. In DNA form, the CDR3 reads TGTGCCACCCCCTGGGGACTACCGACCCACAATGAGCAGTTCTTC.

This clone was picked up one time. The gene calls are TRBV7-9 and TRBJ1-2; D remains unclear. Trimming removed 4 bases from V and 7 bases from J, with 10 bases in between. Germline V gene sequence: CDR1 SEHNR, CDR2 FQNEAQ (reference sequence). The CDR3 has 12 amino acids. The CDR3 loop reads CASSSGFSGYTF. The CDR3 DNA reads TGTGCCAGCAGCTCGGGGTTCAGTGGCTACACCTTC.